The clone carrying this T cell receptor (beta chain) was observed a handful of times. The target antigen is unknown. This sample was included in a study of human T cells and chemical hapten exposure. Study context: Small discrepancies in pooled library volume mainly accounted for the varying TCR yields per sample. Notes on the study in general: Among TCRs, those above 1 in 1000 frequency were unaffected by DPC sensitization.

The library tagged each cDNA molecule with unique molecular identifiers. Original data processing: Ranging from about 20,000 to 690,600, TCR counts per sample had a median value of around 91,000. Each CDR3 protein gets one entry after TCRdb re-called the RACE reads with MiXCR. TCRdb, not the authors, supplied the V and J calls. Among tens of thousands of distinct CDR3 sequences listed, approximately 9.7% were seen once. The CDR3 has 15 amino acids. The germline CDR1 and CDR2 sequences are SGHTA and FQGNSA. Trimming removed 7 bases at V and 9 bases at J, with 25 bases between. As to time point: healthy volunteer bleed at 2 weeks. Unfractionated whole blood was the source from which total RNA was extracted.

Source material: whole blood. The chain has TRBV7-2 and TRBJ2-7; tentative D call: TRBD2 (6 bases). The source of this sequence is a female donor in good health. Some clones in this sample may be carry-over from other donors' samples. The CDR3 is CASTLLSPGVSGQYF. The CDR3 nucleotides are TGTGCCAGCACCCTTTTAAGCCCGGGAGTGTCGGGGCAGTACTTC.